The 26 T cell receptor beta chains in this list originate from one sample, sequenced in a study of regulatory T cells in long-lasting Graves disease. Noted time point: newly diagnosed GD, antithyroid drugs for less than 3 months. After RNA was extracted from PBMCs, the TCR library was made from it. Construction of the TCR beta libraries employed iRepertoire HTBI primers in conjunction with Arm-PCR of CDR3 regions. From the multiplex PCR reads, TCRdb called clonotypes with MiXCR, one entry per CDR3 protein. This table has roughly 350,000 distinct CDR3 sequences, about a sixth appearing once. This same sample was also part of a study on T cells in Graves' hyperthyroidism and ophthalmopathy.

The sample consisted of peripheral blood mononuclear cells (PBMCs), taken at new diagnosis, from a patient treated with antithyroid drugs. These receptors all come from a woman under 30 with Graves disease.

This chain joins TRBV4-1 and TRBJ2-2; D could derive from TRBD1 or TRBD2 (6 bases each). Germline CDR1 MGHRA, CDR2 YSYEKL. The CDR3 sequence is 14 residues long. Trimming pared 7 bases from V and 3 bases from J, leaving 12 bases between. The CDR3 region is CASTRGLDTGELFF. The CDR3 nucleotides are TGCGCCAGCACCCGGGGGCTGGACACCGGGGAGCTGTTTTTT.

As to this clonotype: A far larger clone lies a single base away; this is likely a read error. The V and J genes are TRBV7-6 and TRBJ2-1; 7 bases match TRBD2. This CDR3 has 14 amino acids. Germline values: CDR1 SGHVS, CDR2 FNYEAQ. With V trimmed by 1 base and J by 10 bases, 7 bases remained unmatched. This CDR3 is CASSLVGGSPEQFF. Written as DNA, the CDR3 is TGTGCCAGCAGCTTAGTGGGCGGGAGCCCCGAGCAGTTCTTC.

This clonotype was detected ten times or more. This chain connects TRBV28 to TRBJ2-7, with TRBD2 identical over 11 bases. The germline V gene encodes CDR1 MDHEN and CDR2 SYDVKM. The length of the CDR3 is 16 residues. J lost 7 bases, V lost 4 bases, and 12 bases had no gene match. This CDR3 reads CASSYLELAGAREQYF. CDR3 nucleotide sequence: TGTGCCAGCAGTTACCTCGAACTAGCGGGAGCGAGAGAGCAGTACTTC.

This clonotype was seen ten or more times. V is TRBV20-1 and J is TRBJ2-7; D is possibly TRBD1 (6 bases). In germline, CDR1 is DFQATT, CDR2 SNEGSKA (reference sequence). Trimming removed 5 bases from V and 9 bases from J, with 29 bases in between. There are 16 residues in the CDR3. CDR3: CSASPLLNWDTSGQYF. The CDR3 bases are TGCAGTGCTTCTCCCCTCTTGAATTGGGACACAAGTGGGCAGTACTTC.

This clonotype was observed at least ten times. J is TRBJ1-1 and V is TRBV2; no reliable D call. Trimming left V 5 bases short and J 0 bases short, with 13 bases between. CDR1 is SNHLY and CDR2 is FYNNEI in the germline V gene. This CDR3 is 15 amino acids long. Here the CDR3 reads CASSPVRLMNTEAFF. The DNA for the CDR3 is TGTGCCAGCAGTCCCGTGAGATTGATGAACACTGAAGCTTTCTTT.

A few counts support this clonotype. V and J are TRBV9 and TRBJ1-2; D gene ambiguous. CDR3 length: 13 residues. V dropped 3 bases and J dropped 1 base, with 7 bases sitting between them. Germline CDR1 is SGDLS and CDR2 is YYNGEE. Here the CDR3 reads CASSGGFNYGYTF. CDR3 nucleotides: TGTGCCAGCAGCGGGGGTTTTAACTATGGCTACACCTTC.

This clonotype was seen repeatedly, ten times or more. The chain couples TRBV12-3 or TRBV12-4 to TRBJ2-2; D perhaps matches TRBD2 (7 bases). Trimming pared 4 bases from V and 3 bases from J, leaving 18 bases between. The CDR3 has 17 residues. For the CDR3, the DNA is TGTGCCAGCAGTTCCCGCTGGGGGGGGGCCTACACCGGGGAGCTGTTTTTT. Translating it yields CASSSRWGGAYTGELFF.

In its sample, this clonotype was seen many times. The chain recombines TRBV5-1 with TRBJ2-7; D not certain. CDR3 length: 12 amino acids. Germline-derived CDR1 and CDR2 are SGHRS and YFSETQ. With 5 bases removed from V and 5 bases from J, the gap between germline ends came to 11 bases. For the CDR3, the DNA is TGCGCCAGCAGTATCATCCCTCACGAGCAGTACTTC. It codes for CASSIIPHEQYF.

This clonotype has a count of ten or more. The V and J genes are TRBV11-2 and TRBJ2-7; TRBD2 aligns across 7 bases. The CDR3 is 14 amino acids. Germline V gene sequence: CDR1 SGHAT, CDR2 FQNNGV. Losses at the gene ends were 7 bases for V and 6 bases for J; bases not matched to a gene: 12. The CDR3 DNA reads TGTGCCAGCACGGTTGGGGTGGGCGGGGGCGAGCAGTACTTC. Residues: CASTVGVGGGEQYF.

This clonotype was counted many times. This chain links TRBV10-3 with TRBJ1-2; D uncertain. The CDR3 spans 12 residues. Trimming removed 2 bases from V and 5 bases from J, with 6 bases in between. Germline V gives CDR1 ENHRY, CDR2 SYGVKD. The CDR3 protein is CAISEGIYGYTF. The CDR3 DNA is TGTGCCATCAGTGAGGGGATATATGGCTACACCTTC.

This clonotype was detected ten times or more. The J gene is TRBJ2-7, the V gene TRBV11-2; 7 bases line up with TRBD1. The CDR3 length is 14 residues. Germline trimming cut 7 bases from V and 2 bases from J; bases unmatched to any gene: 8. Germline-derived CDR1 and CDR2 are SGHAT and FQNNGV. The CDR3 reads CASKGGQGAYEQYF. Here the CDR3 DNA reads TGTGCCAGCAAAGGGGGCCAAGGGGCCTACGAGCAGTACTTC.

This clonotype was picked up many times. The CDR3 region is CASSQSGKRGAYNEQFF. The CDR3 coding sequence is TGTGCCAGCAGCCAAAGTGGCAAGCGGGGGGCCTACAATGAGCAGTTCTTC. The rearrangement uses TRBV3-1 and TRBJ2-1; 9 nucleotides line up with TRBD2. The CDR3 runs 17 residues. J lost 2 bases, V lost 2 bases, and 7 bases had no gene match. Per the germline V gene, CDR1 is LGHDT and CDR2 is YNNKEL (reference sequence).

This clonotype was detected ten times or more. The V call is TRBV4-1, the J call TRBJ2-7; weak D call: TRBD1 (6 bases). Germline V gene lookup returns CDR1 MGHRA and CDR2 YSYEKL. The V gene lost 2 bases and the J gene lost 7 bases, with 15 bases spanning the gap. There are 14 residues in the CDR3. The CDR3 bases are TGCGCCAGCAGCCAACCGGGACAACGCTGGGAGCAGTACTTC. It codes for CASSQPGQRWEQYF.

J is TRBJ2-4 and V is TRBV3-1, with 10 positions matching TRBD1. CDR1 is LGHDT, CDR2 YNNKEL, per germline (reference sequence). V was pared by 5 bases and J by 5 bases, with 6 bases of the junction left unmatched. The CDR3 is 15 residues long. Written as DNA, the CDR3 is TGTGCCAGCAGCGGACAGGGGGTTCGAGAAAACATTCAGTACTTC. Translating gives CASSGQGVRENIQYF.

The rearrangement joins TRBV5-1 to TRBJ1-2; D is uncertain. Germline CDR1 reads SGHRS; CDR2 reads YFSETQ. This CDR3 is built from 13 residues. With 5 bases removed from V and 8 bases from J, the gap between germline ends came to 16 bases. CDR3: CASRPDGSSGYTF. The CDR3 nucleotides read TGCGCCAGCAGACCCGACGGGTCGTCGGGCTACACCTTC.

This chain joins TRBV3-1 and TRBJ1-4; no clear D gene. Trimming removed 4 bases at V and 0 bases at J, with 15 bases between. The germline V gene encodes CDR1 LGHDT and CDR2 YNNKEL (reference sequence). This CDR3 has 17 amino acids. The chain's CDR3 is CASSPDRVKATNEKLFF. The DNA of the CDR3 is TGTGCCAGCAGCCCGGATCGGGTTAAGGCAACTAATGAAAAACTGTTTTTT.

This clonotype was detected ten times or more. The gene calls are TRBV2 and TRBJ1-2, with 7 bases lining up with TRBD1. Germline V lookup: CDR1 SNHLY, CDR2 FYNNEI. After removal of 7 bases from V and 6 bases from J, the junction contained 11 bases not matched to a gene. The CDR3 spans 14 residues. CDR3 residues: CASNYLTGTDGYTF. The CDR3 DNA follows: TGTGCCAGCAACTACCTAACCGGGACAGATGGCTACACCTTC.

This clonotype was seen a handful of times. The rearrangement uses TRBV3-1 and TRBJ2-4, with D uncertain. The CDR3 loop spans 16 amino acids. CDR1 is LGHDT and CDR2 is YNNKEL in the germline V gene (reference sequence). V lost 0 bases and J lost 0, with 9 bases in between. CDR3 in amino acids: CASSQERQIAKNIQYF. The DNA of the CDR3 is TGTGCCAGCAGCCAAGAAAGGCAGATAGCCAAAAACATTCAGTACTTC.

V and J are TRBV11-2 and TRBJ2-7; 13 bases line up with TRBD2. In germline, CDR1 is SGHAT, CDR2 FQNNGV. The trim removed 5 bases at V and 1 base at J, leaving 5 bases unmatched. This CDR3 has 16 residues. Written as DNA, the CDR3 is TGTGCCAGCAGCCTGGGACTAGCGGGGTCATCCTACGAGCAGTACTTC. Its translation is CASSLGLAGSSYEQYF.

This clonotype has ten or more counts. This chain connects TRBV30 to TRBJ1-1; 8 bases are a match to TRBD1. Losses at the gene ends were 4 bases for V and 4 bases for J; bases not matched to a gene: 14. The CDR3 runs 16 residues. Germline CDR1 and CDR2: GTSNPN and SVGIG (reference sequence). The DNA of the CDR3 is TGTGCCTGGATCCCCAACCCAGGGGGCCGGAGCACTGAAGCTTTCTTT. Its protein is CAWIPNPGGRSTEAFF. Full variable domain (rest looked up from reference TRBV30 and TRBJ1-1): SQTIHQWPATLVQPVGSPLSLECTVEGTSNPNLYWYRQAAGRGLQLLFYSVGIGQISSEVPQNLSASRPQDRQFILSSKKLLLSDSGFYLCAWIPNPGGRSTEAFFGQGTRLTVV.

The rearrangement uses TRBV4-1 and TRBJ1-1; no clear D gene. The CDR3 is 15 amino acids. CDR1 is MGHRA and CDR2 is YSYEKL in the germline V gene. V was clipped by 0 bases and J by 1 base, with 9 bases between them. The CDR3 nucleotides read TGCGCCAGCAGCCAAGAAAGAGACCCGAACACTGAAGCTTTCTTT. It translates to CASSQERDPNTEAFF.

There are many counts of this clonotype. The chain employs TRBV20-1 and TRBJ2-1; 9 nucleotides match TRBD2. This CDR3 is 15 amino acids long. After removal of 6 bases from V and 0 bases from J, the junction contained 6 bases not matched to a gene. The germline V gene encodes CDR1 DFQATT and CDR2 SNEGSKA (reference sequence). The CDR3 bases are TGCAGTGCAGGCCCACTAGCGGGCTCCTACAATGAGCAGTTCTTC. Translated: CSAGPLAGSYNEQFF.

Comment on this clonotype: A clone one base away is much larger, so this may be a read error. V is TRBV2 and J is TRBJ2-1; the D gene is possibly TRBD1 (5 bases). CDR1 and CDR2 from the germline V gene are SNHLY and FYNNEI. The CDR3 is 14 amino acids. For the CDR3, the DNA is TGTGGCAGCAGTCCTGACAGCTCCTACAATGAGCAGTTCTTC. It is translated as CGSSPDSSYNEQFF.

This clonotype has just a few counts. The chain carries TRBV29-1 and TRBJ2-1; TRBD1 matches 8 bases. V lost 2 bases, J lost 4 bases, and 10 bases stayed unmatched. Germline V gene data show CDR1 as SQVTM and CDR2 as ANQGSEA. The CDR3 contains 16 residues. The CDR3 DNA follows: TGCAGCGTTGAACGGACAGGGAGTTATGGATACAATGAGCAGTTCTTC. Amino acid sequence: CSVERTGSYGYNEQFF.

This clonotype was detected a few times. The V and J genes are TRBV7-9 and TRBJ2-1; a weak D match, TRBD2 (5 bases). From germline, CDR1 is SEHNR and CDR2 FQNEAQ (reference sequence). The CDR3 is 15 amino acids. V dropped 5 bases and J dropped 2 bases, with 13 bases sitting between them. CDR3 bases: TGTGCCAGCAGCCCCCAGGAGCGGCCCTACAATGAGCAGTTCTTC. Translation: CASSPQERPYNEQFF.

This clonotype was observed at least ten times. V gene TRBV7-2 combines with J gene TRBJ2-5, with D perhaps matching TRBD1 or TRBD2 (6 bases each). The CDR3 is 16 residues long. Germline loops: CDR1 SGHTA, CDR2 FQGNSA. Trimming removed 2 bases at V and 4 bases at J, with 17 bases between. The DNA of the CDR3 is TGTGCCAGCAGCTTATCGGGGGCGCTTGGGTCAGAGACCCAGTACTTC. Protein sequence: CASSLSGALGSETQYF.